The T cell receptor (beta chain) under discussion was sequenced for a study of memory CD4+ T cells and cytomegalovirus serostatus. As for the study in general: Of the healthy Belgian adults, several were CMV seropositive and 20 to 30 seronegative.

How the authors handled the data: Out-of-frame sequences were removed, leaving around 2,000,000 distinct TCRbeta sequences. Sequencing used immunoSEQ multiplex PCR; TCRdb keeps in-frame clones, though not all of them. Clone size and V and J calls were adopted from that table, with D and trimming inferred from the DNA. The repertoire holds 40,000 to 45,000 clones, with approximately 82% as singletons. Single viable CD3+CD4+CD8-CD45RO+ cells were sorted as the memory CD4+ T cells. General study findings and limits: CD4+ memory repertoires contained about 40% of the roughly 160 reported CMV TCRbeta sequences.

Of note for this clone: Its target is not known.

CDR1 and CDR2 (germline): WSHSY, SAAADI. The CDR3 is 15 amino acids. Trimming left V 7 bases short and J 1 base short, with 16 bases between. The sequencing sample was made of memory CD4+ T cells from blood. The rearrangement uses TRBV10-2 and TRBJ1-1; the D gene is possibly TRBD1 (5 bases). The clonotype originates from an adult in good health and CMV-seronegative. CDR3 coding DNA: TGCGCCAGCACGGGGAGGGGAGGAAGGAACACTGAAGCTTTCTTT. Translating it yields CASTGRGGRNTEAFF.